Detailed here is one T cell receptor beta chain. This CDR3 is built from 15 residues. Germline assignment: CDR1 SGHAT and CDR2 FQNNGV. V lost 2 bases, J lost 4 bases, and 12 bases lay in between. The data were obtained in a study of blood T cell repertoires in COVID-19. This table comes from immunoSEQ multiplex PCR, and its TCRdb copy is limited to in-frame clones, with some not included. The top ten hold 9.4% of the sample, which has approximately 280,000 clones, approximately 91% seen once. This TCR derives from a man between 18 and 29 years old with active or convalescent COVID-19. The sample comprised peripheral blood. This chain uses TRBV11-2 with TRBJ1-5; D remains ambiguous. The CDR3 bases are TGTGCCAGCAGCTTACAGGCAGAACCAAATCAGCCCCAGCATTTT. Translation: CASSLQAEPNQPQHF.